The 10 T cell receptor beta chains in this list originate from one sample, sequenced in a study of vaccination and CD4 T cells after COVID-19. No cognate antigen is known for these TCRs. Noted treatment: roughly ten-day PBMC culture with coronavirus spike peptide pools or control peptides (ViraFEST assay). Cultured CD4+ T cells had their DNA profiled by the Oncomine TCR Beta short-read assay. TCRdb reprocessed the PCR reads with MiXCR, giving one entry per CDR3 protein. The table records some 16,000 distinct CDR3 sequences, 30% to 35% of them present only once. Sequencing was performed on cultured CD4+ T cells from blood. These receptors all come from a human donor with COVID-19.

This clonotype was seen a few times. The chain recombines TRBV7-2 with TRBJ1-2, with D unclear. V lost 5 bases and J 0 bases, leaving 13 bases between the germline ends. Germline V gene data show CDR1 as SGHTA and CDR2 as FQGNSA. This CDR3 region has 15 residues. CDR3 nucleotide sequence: TGTGCCAGCAGCCTGGTGACGGGCCCTAACTATGGCTACACCTTC. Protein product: CASSLVTGPNYGYTF.

The CDR3 bases are TGCAGTGCTTCGGGGTTAACAGGGGTGTCAGGAAACACCATATATTTT. As protein: CSASGLTGVSGNTIYF. This chain links TRBV20-1 with TRBJ1-3; 7 bases agree with TRBD1. V dropped 5 bases and J dropped 4; count of bases not matched to a gene: 14. This CDR3 region has 16 residues. CDR1 DFQATT and CDR2 SNEGSKA come from the germline V gene (reference sequence).

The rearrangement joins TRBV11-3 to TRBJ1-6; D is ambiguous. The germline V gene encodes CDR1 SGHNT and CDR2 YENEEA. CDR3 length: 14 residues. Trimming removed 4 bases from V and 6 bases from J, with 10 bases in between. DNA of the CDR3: TGTGCCAGCAGCTCCAGAGGACGTAATTCACCCCTCCACTTT. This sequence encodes CASSSRGRNSPLHF.

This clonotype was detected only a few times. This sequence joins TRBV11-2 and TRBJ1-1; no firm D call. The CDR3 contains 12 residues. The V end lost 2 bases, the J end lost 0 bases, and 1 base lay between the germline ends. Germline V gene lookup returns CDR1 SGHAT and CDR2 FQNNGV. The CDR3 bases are TGTGCCAGCAGCTTAATGAACACTGAAGCTTTCTTT. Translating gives CASSLMNTEAFF. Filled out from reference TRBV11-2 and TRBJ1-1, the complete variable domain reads EAGVAQSPRYKIIEKRQSVAFWCNPISGHATLYWYQQILGQGPKLLIQFQNNGVVDDSQLPKDRFSAERLKGVDSTLKIQPAKLEDSAVYLCASSLMNTEAFFGQGTRLTVV.

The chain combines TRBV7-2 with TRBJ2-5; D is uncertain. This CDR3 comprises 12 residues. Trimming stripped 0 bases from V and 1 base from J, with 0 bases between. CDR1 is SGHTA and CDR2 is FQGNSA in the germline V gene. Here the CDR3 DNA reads TGTGCCAGCAGCTTAGCCCAAGAGACCCAGTACTTC. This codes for CASSLAQETQYF.

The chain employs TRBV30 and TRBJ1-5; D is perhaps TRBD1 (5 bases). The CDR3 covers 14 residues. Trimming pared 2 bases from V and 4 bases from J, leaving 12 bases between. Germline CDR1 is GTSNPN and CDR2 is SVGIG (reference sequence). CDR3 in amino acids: CAWSYGTANQPQHF. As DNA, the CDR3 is TGTGCCTGGAGTTACGGGACGGCGAATCAGCCCCAGCATTTT.

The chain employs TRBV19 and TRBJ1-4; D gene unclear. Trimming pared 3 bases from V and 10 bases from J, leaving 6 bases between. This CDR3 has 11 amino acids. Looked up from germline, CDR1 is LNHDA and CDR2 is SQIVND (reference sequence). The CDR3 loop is CASSIGGKLFF. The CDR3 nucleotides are TGTGCCAGTAGTATTGGTGGAAAACTGTTTTTT.

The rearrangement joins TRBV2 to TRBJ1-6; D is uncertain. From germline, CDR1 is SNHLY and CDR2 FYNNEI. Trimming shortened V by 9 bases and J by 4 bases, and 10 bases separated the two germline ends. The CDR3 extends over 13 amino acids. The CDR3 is CASTTEYNSPLHF. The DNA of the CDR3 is TGTGCCAGTACGACGGAATATAATTCACCCCTCCACTTT.

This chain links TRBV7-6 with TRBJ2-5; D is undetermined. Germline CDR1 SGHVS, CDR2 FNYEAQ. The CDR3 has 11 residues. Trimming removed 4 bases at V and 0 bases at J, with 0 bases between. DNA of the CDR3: TGTGCCAGCAGCTACCAAGAGACCCAGTACTTC. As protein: CASSYQETQYF. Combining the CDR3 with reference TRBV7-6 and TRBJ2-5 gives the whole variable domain GAGVSQSPRYKVTKRGQDVALRCDPISGHVSLYWYRQALGQGPEFLTYFNYEAQQDKSGLPNDRFSAERPEGSISTLTIQRTEQRDSAMYRCASSYQETQYFGPGTRLLVL.

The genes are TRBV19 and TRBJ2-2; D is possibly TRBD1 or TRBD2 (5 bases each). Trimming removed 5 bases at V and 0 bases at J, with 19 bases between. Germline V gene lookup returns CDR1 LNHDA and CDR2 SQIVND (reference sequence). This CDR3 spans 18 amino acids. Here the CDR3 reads CASSPYRRIIANTGELFF. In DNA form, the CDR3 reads TGTGCCAGTAGTCCCTACAGGAGGATCATTGCGAACACCGGGGAGCTGTTTTTT. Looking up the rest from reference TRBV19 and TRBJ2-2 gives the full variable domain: DGGITQSPKYLFRKEGQNVTLSCEQNLNHDAMYWYRQDPGQGLRLIYYSQIVNDFQKGDIAEGYSVSREKKESFPLTVTSAQKNPTAFYLCASSPYRRIIANTGELFFGEGSRLTVL.